This section outlines one T cell receptor (beta chain) sequence together with its context. The data are from a study of T cells in Graves' hyperthyroidism and ophthalmopathy. If no ophthalmopathy progression occurred within 18 months, Graves' hyperthyroidism was stable. With a duration under 2 months, the hyperthyroidism was newly diagnosed in patients aged 18 to 65. Uncontrolled infections, other autoimmune diseases, pregnancy or lactation led to exclusion of patients. Trimming pared 1 base from V and 6 bases from J, leaving 12 bases between. This CDR3 is 14 amino acids long. The germline V gene encodes CDR1 SGHTA and CDR2 FQGNSA. Regions amplified from RNA transcripts were the TCR beta CDR3 regions. When the TCR CDR3 underwent first-round RT-PCR, the HTBI primer set was used. TCRdb redid the calling of the multiplex PCR reads with MiXCR, one entry per CDR3 protein. The repertoire has approximately 560,000 distinct CDR3 sequences, under 60% of them found once; the top ten carry roughly 8.2%.

The sample was peripheral blood or thyroid tissue (not recorded which). The clonotype was recovered from a woman aged 18-29 years with Graves' hyperthyroidism. The V gene is TRBV7-2, the J gene TRBJ1-1; D gene ambiguous. CDR3 loop: CASSLVAAGAEAFF. CDR3 coding DNA: TGTGCCAGCAGCTTAGTGGCAGCGGGCGCTGAAGCTTTCTTT. Using reference TRBV7-2 and TRBJ1-1 for the parts outside the CDR3, the full variable domain is GAGVSQSPSNKVTEKGKDVELRCDPISGHTALYWYRQSLGQGLEFLIYFQGNSAPDKSGLPSDRFSAERTGGSVSTLTIQRTQQEDSAVYLCASSLVAAGAEAFFGQGTRLTVV.